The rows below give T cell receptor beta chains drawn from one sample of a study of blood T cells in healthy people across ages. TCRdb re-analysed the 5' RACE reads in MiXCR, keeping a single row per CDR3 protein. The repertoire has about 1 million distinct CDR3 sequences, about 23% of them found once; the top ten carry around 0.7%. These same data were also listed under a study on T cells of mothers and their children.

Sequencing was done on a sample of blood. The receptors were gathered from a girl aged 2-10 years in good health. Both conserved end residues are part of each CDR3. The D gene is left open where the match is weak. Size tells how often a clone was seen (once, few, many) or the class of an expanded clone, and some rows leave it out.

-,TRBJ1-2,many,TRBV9,CASSVGGFGADGYTF,TGTGCCAGCAGCGTAGGAGGCTTCGGGGCGGATGGCTACACCTTC
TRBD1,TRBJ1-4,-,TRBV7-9,CASSFLYQGARKLFF,TGTGCCAGCAGCTTCCTCTACCAGGGGGCGAGGAAACTGTTTTTT
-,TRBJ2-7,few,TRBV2,CASSTDVASYEQYF,TGTGCCAGCTCCACCGACGTGGCGTCCTACGAGCAGTACTTC
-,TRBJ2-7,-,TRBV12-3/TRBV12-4,CASSSLAVAYEQYF,TGTGCCAGCAGTTCCTTAGCGGTCGCCTACGAGCAGTACTTC
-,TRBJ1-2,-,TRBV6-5,CASSPQTVSGGYTF,TGTGCCAGCAGCCCTCAGACAGTCTCAGGTGGCTACACCTTC
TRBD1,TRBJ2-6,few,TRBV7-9,CASTPELQGATGANVLTF,TGTGCCAGCACCCCTGAGTTGCAGGGGGCTACTGGGGCCAACGTCCTGACTTTC
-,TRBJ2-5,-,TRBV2,CASSDPRETQYF,TGTGCCAGCAGTGATCCCCGAGAGACCCAGTACTTC
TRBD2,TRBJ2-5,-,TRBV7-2,CASSSQRGNEETQYF,TGTGCCAGCAGCAGCCAGCGGGGAAACGAAGAGACCCAGTACTTC
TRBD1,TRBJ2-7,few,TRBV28,CASCWGGQGAFEQYF,TGTGCCAGTTGCTGGGGGGGACAGGGGGCGTTTGAGCAGTACTTC
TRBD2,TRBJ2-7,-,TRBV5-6,CASTHGAAGFYEQYF,TGTGCCAGCACCCACGGGGCAGCGGGGTTCTACGAGCAGTACTTC
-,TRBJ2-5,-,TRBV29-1,CSGIGETQYF,TGCAGCGGGATTGGGGAGACCCAGTACTTC
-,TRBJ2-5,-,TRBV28,CASSLQGVGTQYF,TGTGCCAGCAGTTTACAGGGAGTAGGGACCCAGTACTTC
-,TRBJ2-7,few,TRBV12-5,CASGLGGLGYEQYF,TGTGCTAGTGGTCTCGGCGGACTCGGCTACGAGCAGTACTTC
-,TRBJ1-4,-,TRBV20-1,CSAPGKAKELFF,TGCAGTGCCCCCGGTAAGGCGAAGGAACTGTTTTTT
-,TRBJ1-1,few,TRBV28,CASSYTGLGSPEAFF,TGTGCCAGCAGTTACACGGGACTTGGGAGCCCTGAAGCTTTCTTT
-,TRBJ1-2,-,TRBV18,CASSPSGYNYGYTF,TGTGCCAGCTCACCTTCGGGATACAACTATGGCTACACCTTC
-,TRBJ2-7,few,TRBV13,CASTFRGENEQYF,TGTGCCAGCACCTTCCGGGGAGAGAACGAGCAGTACTTC
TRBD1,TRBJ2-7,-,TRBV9,CASSSTGTGIVEQYF,TGTGCCAGCAGCTCCACAGGGACAGGGATTGTCGAGCAGTACTTC
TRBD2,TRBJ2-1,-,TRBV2,CASRAGLAGSLSYNEQFF,TGTGCCAGCAGAGCGGGACTAGCGGGATCCCTCTCCTACAATGAGCAGTTCTTC
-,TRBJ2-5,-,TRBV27,CASRAGAGHQETQYF,TGTGCCAGCAGAGCCGGGGCAGGCCACCAAGAGACCCAGTACTTC
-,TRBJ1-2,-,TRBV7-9,CASSSLTGFYGYTF,TGTGCCAGCAGCTCCCTAACAGGGTTCTATGGCTACACCTTC
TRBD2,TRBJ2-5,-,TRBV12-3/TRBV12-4,CASSSGLEQETQYF,TGTGCCAGCAGTTCCGGACTAGAACAAGAGACCCAGTACTTC
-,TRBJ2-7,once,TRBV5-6,CASSLSLSSYEQYF,TGTGCCAGCAGCTTGTCTCTTAGCTCCTACGAGCAGTACTTC
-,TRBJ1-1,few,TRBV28,CASSLLGPPNTEAFF,TGTGCCAGCAGTTTATTGGGCCCCCCGAACACTGAAGCTTTCTTT
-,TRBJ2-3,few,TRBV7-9,CASTLGQKWNPSFTDTQYF,TGTGCCAGCACCCTTGGACAAAAATGGAACCCCAGCTTCACAGATACGCAGTATTTT
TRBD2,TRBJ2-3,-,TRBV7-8,CASSLVGTITDTQYF,TGTGCCAGCAGCTTAGTTGGGACTATCACAGATACGCAGTATTTT
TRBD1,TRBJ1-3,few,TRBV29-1,CSVGQGVGSGNTIYF,TGCAGCGTTGGACAGGGGGTCGGCTCTGGAAACACCATATATTTT
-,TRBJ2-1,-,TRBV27,CASSYGRDNEQFF,TGTGCCAGCAGTTACGGACGAGACAATGAGCAGTTCTTC
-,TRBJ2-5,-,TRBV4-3,CAIKVKRRQAREETQYF,TGCGCCATCAAGGTCAAAAGGAGGCAGGCCAGAGAAGAGACCCAGTACTTC
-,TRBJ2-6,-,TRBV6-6,CASSPAGSGANVLTF,TGTGCCAGCAGTCCAGCAGGGTCTGGGGCCAACGTCCTGACTTTC
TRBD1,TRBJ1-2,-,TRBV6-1,CATFNSGTRGQRYHGYTF,TGTGCCACCTTCAATAGTGGAACCCGGGGACAGCGGTACCACGGCTACACCTTC
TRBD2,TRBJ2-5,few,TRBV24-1,CATSDPGSGADDHYF,TGTGCCACCAGTGACCCAGGAAGCGGGGCGGACGATCACTACTTC
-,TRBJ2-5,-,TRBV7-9,CASSLVRLQVTQYF,TGTGCCAGCAGCTTAGTGCGTCTGCAAGTGACCCAGTACTTC
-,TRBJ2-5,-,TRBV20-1,CSASGNARETQYF,TGCAGTGCTAGCGGGAACGCCCGAGAGACCCAGTACTTC
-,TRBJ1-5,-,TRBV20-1,CSASMLLQPQHF,TGCAGTGCTAGCATGCTGTTGCAGCCCCAGCATTTT
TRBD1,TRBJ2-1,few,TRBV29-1,CSVDRGWQFF,TGCAGCGTAGACAGGGGTTGGCAGTTCTTC
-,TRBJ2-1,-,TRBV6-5,CASSYSLLKEQFF,TGTGCCAGCAGTTACTCTCTATTAAAGGAGCAGTTCTTC
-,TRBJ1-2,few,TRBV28,CASSLSPLADPNYGYTF,TGTGCCAGCAGTTTATCCCCCCTGGCAGATCCTAACTATGGCTACACCTTC
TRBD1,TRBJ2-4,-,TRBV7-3,CASSRRTGNKNIQYF,TGTGCCAGCAGCCGACGGACAGGGAATAAAAACATTCAGTACTTC
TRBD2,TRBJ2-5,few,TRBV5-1,CASSPSSGQETQYF,TGCGCCAGCAGCCCCTCTAGCGGCCAAGAGACCCAGTACTTC
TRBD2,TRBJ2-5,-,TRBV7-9,CASSISGVETQYF,TGTGCCAGCAGCATTAGCGGGGTTGAGACCCAGTACTTC